The 20 T cell receptor beta chains listed next were all sequenced from one sample in a study of T-cell memory formation after mild COVID-19. TCRdb reanalysed the 5' RACE reads using MiXCR and keeps one entry per CDR3 protein. The profile shows under 50,000 distinct CDR3 sequences, 9.5% of them singletons. Sequencing input: PBMCs or a T cell subset sorted from them (not recorded which). These receptors were obtained from an adult woman who had mild COVID-19 (a few samples of this study predate the infection). Cell type and time point are not known.

In this sample, this clonotype turned up many times. The CDR3: CSAPDRTYEQYF. CDR3 coding DNA: TGCAGTGCTCCTGACAGGACCTACGAGCAGTACTTC. This chain connects TRBV20-1 to TRBJ2-7, with TRBD1 as a possible D gene (6 bases). V gave up 5 bases and J gave up 2 bases, with 10 bases separating them. This CDR3 comprises 12 residues. Germline loops: CDR1 DFQATT, CDR2 SNEGSKA (reference sequence).

This clonotype was detected a few times. CDR3 residues: CATSDSAATGQAFF. The CDR3 DNA follows: TGTGCCACCAGTGATTCAGCTGCGACGGGGCAAGCTTTCTTT. The chain recombines TRBV24-1 with TRBJ1-1; D possibly corresponds to TRBD1 (5 bases). The germline V gene has CDR1 KGHDR and CDR2 SFDVKD. The CDR3 runs to 14 residues. Trimming took 2 bases from V and 9 from J, leaving 15 bases between them.

This clonotype occurred a few times. The CDR3 DNA follows: TGTGCCAGCAAGGCCGGGGTCAGCACTAACTATGGCTACACCTTC. Its translation: CASKAGVSTNYGYTF. V is TRBV6-1 and J is TRBJ1-2; D gene unclear. V dropped 7 bases and J dropped 0 bases, with 15 bases sitting between them. The CDR3 is made up of 15 amino acids. The germline CDR1 and CDR2 sequences are MNHNS and SASEGT.

This clonotype has a count of ten or more. The chain has TRBV20-1 and TRBJ2-1, with 8 nucleotides matching TRBD2. The trim removed 5 bases at V and 3 bases at J, leaving 6 bases unmatched. The CDR3 covers 14 residues. From germline, CDR1 is DFQATT and CDR2 SNEGSKA (reference sequence). The CDR3 loop reads CSASGRAVYNEQFF. CDR3 nucleotides: TGCAGTGCTTCCGGGAGGGCCGTCTACAATGAGCAGTTCTTC.

The gene calls are TRBV18 and TRBJ2-7, with 12 nucleotides matching TRBD2. CDR3 length: 16 residues. Trimming took 6 bases from V and 6 from J; bases not matched to a gene: 12. Looked up from germline, CDR1 is KGHSH and CDR2 is LQKENI. CDR3 amino acids: CASSQTSGRSSGEQYF. The CDR3 coding sequence is TGTGCCAGCTCTCAGACTAGCGGGAGATCCTCGGGCGAGCAGTACTTC.

This rearrangement joins TRBV6-5 to TRBJ2-2; D is perhaps TRBD1 or TRBD2 (6 bases each). This CDR3 has 12 amino acids. CDR1 is MNHEY, CDR2 SVGAGI, per germline. V shed 10 bases and J shed 5 bases, with 11 bases lying between them. The CDR3 coding sequence is TGTGCCACAAGGGGGGATACCGGGGAGCTGTTTTTT. Translated: CATRGDTGELFF.

This clonotype showed up just a few times. This rearrangement joins TRBV20-1 to TRBJ2-3; TRBD2 matches 13 bases. Losses at the gene ends were 0 bases for V and 2 bases for J; bases not matched to a gene: 11. Germline V gives CDR1 DFQATT, CDR2 SNEGSKA (reference sequence). This CDR3 comprises 19 residues. In DNA form, the CDR3 reads TGCAGTGCTAGAGAGGGACTAGCGGGGACCCTACGATACACAGATACGCAGTATTTT. Amino acid sequence: CSAREGLAGTLRYTDTQYF.

This clonotype has more than one count but fewer than ten. The J gene is TRBJ1-1, the V gene TRBV5-1; TRBD1 might be the D (6 bases). This CDR3 region has 14 residues. From germline, CDR1 is SGHRS and CDR2 YFSETQ. V lost 2 bases and J 7 bases, leaving 15 bases between the germline ends. The CDR3 loop reads CASSFGQLVDEAFF. The CDR3 nucleotides read TGCGCCAGCAGCTTTGGACAGCTCGTGGATGAAGCTTTCTTT.

The chain employs TRBV7-9 and TRBJ2-5; D call uncertain. CDR1 is SEHNR, CDR2 FQNEAQ, per germline (reference sequence). The V end was cut by 3 bases, the J end by 3 bases, with 8 bases between. The length of the CDR3 is 13 residues. In DNA form, the CDR3 reads TGTGCCAGCAGCTTTGGTCTAGAAGAGACCCAGTACTTC. This translates into CASSFGLEETQYF.

This clonotype has ten or more counts. The chain couples TRBV7-9 to TRBJ2-3; 10 bases agree with TRBD2. J lost 4 bases, V lost 5 bases, and 6 bases had no gene match. Looked up from germline, CDR1 is SEHNR and CDR2 is FQNEAQ (reference sequence). The CDR3 has 15 residues. This CDR3 is CASSHGTSEPDTQYF. The CDR3 bases are TGTGCCAGCAGCCACGGGACTAGCGAACCAGATACGCAGTATTTT.

This clonotype was counted ten times or more. This rearrangement joins TRBV28 to TRBJ1-1; the D gene is possibly TRBD1 (5 bases). The CDR3 totals 14 residues. V lost 5 bases and J 0 bases, leaving 10 bases between the germline ends. The germline V gene encodes CDR1 MDHEN and CDR2 SYDVKM. The CDR3 region is CASSGTALNTEAFF. The CDR3 coding sequence is TGTGCCAGCAGTGGGACGGCATTGAACACTGAAGCTTTCTTT.

The genes are TRBV4-2 and TRBJ2-3; TRBD1 matches 8 bases. V lost 4 bases, J lost 5 bases, and 5 bases stayed unmatched. The germline V gene encodes CDR1 LGHNA and CDR2 YNFKEQ. The CDR3 length is 14 residues. CDR3 DNA sequence: TGTGCCAGCAGCCCGGGACAGGACGGAGATACGCAGTATTTT. Its translation is CASSPGQDGDTQYF.

J is TRBJ2-2 and V is TRBV7-2; no definite D call. The CDR3 has 12 amino acids. Germline loops: CDR1 SGHTA, CDR2 FQGNSA. Trimming left V 1 base short and J 7 bases short, with 4 bases between. The CDR3: CASSLGVGELFF. CDR3 nucleotide sequence: TGTGCCAGCAGCTTAGGGGTCGGGGAGCTGTTTTTT. Full variable domain (outside the CDR3, taken from reference TRBV7-2 and TRBJ2-2): GAGVSQSPSNKVTEKGKDVELRCDPISGHTALYWYRQSLGQGLEFLIYFQGNSAPDKSGLPSDRFSAERTGGSVSTLTIQRTQQEDSAVYLCASSLGVGELFFGEGSRLTVL.

The genes are TRBV18 and TRBJ2-1; the D gene is possibly TRBD1 (6 bases). V was cut by 3 bases and J by 2 bases, with 11 bases left in between. This CDR3 is 15 amino acids long. Per the germline V gene, CDR1 is KGHSH and CDR2 is LQKENI. The CDR3, as DNA: TGTGCCAGCTCACCGTTGGCAGGGGCCTACAATGAGCAGTTCTTC. It specifies CASSPLAGAYNEQFF.

This clonotype has more than one count but fewer than ten. V and J are TRBV5-5 and TRBJ2-2, with D uncertain. Trimming stripped 0 bases from V and 5 bases from J, with 14 bases between. Per germline, CDR1 SGHKS and CDR2 YYEKEE (reference sequence). The CDR3 is made up of 16 amino acids. The CDR3 DNA sequence: TGTGCCAGCAGCTTGGCCATTACAGAAGGGACCGGGGAGCTGTTTTTT. As protein: CASSLAITEGTGELFF.

This chain uses TRBV28 with TRBJ2-7; possibly TRBD2 for D (6 bases). Germline lookup yields CDR1 MDHEN and CDR2 SYDVKM. There are 14 residues in the CDR3. Trimming cost V 2 bases and J 7 bases, with 15 bases left between them. CDR3 sequence: CASSLAGNLLEQYV. Written as DNA, the CDR3 is TGTGCCAGCAGTTTAGCGGGGAATCTTTTAGAGCAGTACGTC.

This clonotype was observed a handful of times. The chain is built from TRBV6-5 and TRBJ1-2; 8 bases align to TRBD1. Trimming took 6 bases from V and 4 from J; bases not matched to a gene: 7. Germline-derived CDR1 and CDR2 are MNHEY and SVGAGI. The CDR3 consists of 14 residues. This CDR3 reads CASRMGQAPYGYTF. The CDR3 DNA sequence: TGTGCCAGCAGGATGGGACAGGCCCCCTATGGCTACACCTTC.

The V and J genes are TRBV5-1 and TRBJ2-1; 10 nucleotides agree with TRBD2. The CDR3 covers 16 residues. Germline V gene data show CDR1 as SGHRS and CDR2 as YFSETQ. V shed 4 bases and J 5 bases; nucleotides not matched to a gene: 9. CDR3 protein: CASSAKAGGLNNEQFF. Here the CDR3 DNA reads TGCGCCAGCAGCGCCAAAGCGGGAGGGCTTAACAATGAGCAGTTCTTC.

The CDR3 region has the DNA TGTGCCAGCAGTTTAGCCACAGGGCGAAAAGCTGGGGCCAACGTCCTGACTTTC. As protein: CASSLATGRKAGANVLTF. The V and J genes are TRBV12-3 or TRBV12-4 and TRBJ2-6; D perhaps matches TRBD1 (6 bases). The CDR3 loop spans 18 amino acids. Trimming took 0 bases from V and 2 from J, leaving 14 bases between them.

This clonotype was detected a few times. The chain recombines TRBV29-1 with TRBJ2-6, with D unresolved. CDR1 and CDR2 (germline): SQVTM, ANQGSEA. CDR3 length equals 15 residues. The germline V and J ends were trimmed by 4 bases and 3 bases, with 13 bases remaining between them. The CDR3 nucleotides read TGCAGCGTTGCAGCTCCAACCATTGGGGCCAACGTCCTGACTTTC. It encodes CSVAAPTIGANVLTF.